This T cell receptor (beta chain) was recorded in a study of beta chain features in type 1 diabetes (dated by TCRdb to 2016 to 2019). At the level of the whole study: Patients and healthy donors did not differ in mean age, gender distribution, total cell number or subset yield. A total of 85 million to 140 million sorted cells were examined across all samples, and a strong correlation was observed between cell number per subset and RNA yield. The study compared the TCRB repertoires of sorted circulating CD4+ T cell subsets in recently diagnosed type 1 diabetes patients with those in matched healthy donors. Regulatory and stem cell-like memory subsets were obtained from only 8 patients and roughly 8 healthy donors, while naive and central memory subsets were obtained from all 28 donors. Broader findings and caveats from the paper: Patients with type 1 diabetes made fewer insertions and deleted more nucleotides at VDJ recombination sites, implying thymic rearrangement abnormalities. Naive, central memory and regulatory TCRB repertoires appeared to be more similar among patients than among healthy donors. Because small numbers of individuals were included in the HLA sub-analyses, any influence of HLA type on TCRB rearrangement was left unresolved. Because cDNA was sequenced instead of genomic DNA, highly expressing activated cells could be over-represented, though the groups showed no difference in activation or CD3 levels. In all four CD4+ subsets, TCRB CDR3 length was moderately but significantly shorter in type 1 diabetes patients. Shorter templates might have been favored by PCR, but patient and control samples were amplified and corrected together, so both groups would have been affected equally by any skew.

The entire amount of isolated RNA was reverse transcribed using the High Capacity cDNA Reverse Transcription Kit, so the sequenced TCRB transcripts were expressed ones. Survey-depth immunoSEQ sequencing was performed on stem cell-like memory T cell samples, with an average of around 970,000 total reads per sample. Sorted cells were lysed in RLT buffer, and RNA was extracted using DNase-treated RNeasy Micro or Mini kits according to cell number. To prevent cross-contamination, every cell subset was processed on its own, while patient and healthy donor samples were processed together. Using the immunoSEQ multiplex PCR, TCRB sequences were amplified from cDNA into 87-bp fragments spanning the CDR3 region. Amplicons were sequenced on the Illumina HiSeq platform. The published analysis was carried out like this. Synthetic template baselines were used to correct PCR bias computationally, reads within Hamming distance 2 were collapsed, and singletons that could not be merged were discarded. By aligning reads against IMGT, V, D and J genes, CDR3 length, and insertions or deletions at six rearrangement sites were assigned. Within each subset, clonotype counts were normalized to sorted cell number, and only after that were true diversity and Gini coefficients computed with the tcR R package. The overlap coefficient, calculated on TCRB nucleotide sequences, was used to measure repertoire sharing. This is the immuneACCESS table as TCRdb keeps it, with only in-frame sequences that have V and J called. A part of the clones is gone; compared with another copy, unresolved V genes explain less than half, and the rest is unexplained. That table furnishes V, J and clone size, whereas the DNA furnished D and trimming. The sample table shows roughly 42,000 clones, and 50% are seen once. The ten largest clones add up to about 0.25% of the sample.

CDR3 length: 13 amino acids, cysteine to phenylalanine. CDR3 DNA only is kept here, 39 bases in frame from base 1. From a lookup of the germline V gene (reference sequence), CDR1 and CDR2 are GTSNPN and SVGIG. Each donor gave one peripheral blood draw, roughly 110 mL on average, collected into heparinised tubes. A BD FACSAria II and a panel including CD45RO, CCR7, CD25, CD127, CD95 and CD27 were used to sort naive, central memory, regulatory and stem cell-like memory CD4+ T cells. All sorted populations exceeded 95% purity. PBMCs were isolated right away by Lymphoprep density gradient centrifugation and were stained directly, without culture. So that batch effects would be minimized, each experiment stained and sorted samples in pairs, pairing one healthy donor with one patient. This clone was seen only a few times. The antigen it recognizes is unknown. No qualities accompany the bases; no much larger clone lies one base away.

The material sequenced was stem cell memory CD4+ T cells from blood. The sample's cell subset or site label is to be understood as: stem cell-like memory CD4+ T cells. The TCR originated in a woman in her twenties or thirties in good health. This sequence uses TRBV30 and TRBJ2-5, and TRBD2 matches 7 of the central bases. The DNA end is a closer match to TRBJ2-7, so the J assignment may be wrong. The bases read TGTGCCTGGAGATTCGGGACTATATACGAGCAGTACTTC. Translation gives CAWRFGTIYEQYF.